This T cell receptor beta chain was identified during a study of T cells after yellow fever vaccination. MiXCR was run by TCRdb on the 5' RACE reads, yielding one entry per CDR3 protein. The profile covers 500,000 to 650,000 distinct CDR3 sequences, with approximately 13% appearing a single time and under 15% taken by the ten largest. V lost 6 bases to trimming and J lost 0 bases; unmatched junction nucleotides: 6. The CDR3 is 15 residues long. Sequencing was performed on PBMCs, taken on the day of the yellow fever booster vaccination. The clonotype originates from a man younger than 40 who received the YFV17D yellow fever vaccine. The chain carries TRBV12-3 or TRBV12-4 and TRBJ1-1, with 8 bases identical to TRBD1. The chain's CDR3 is CASSARTGMNTEAFF. CDR3 nucleotides: TGTGCCAGCAGCGCTAGGACAGGGATGAACACTGAAGCTTTCTTT.